This T cell receptor beta chain emerged from a study of memory CD4+ T cells and cytomegalovirus serostatus. Study-level information: Healthy Belgian adult donors included roughly nine CMV-positive and some 24 CMV-negative people. Study-level findings and limits: Suggested: most of the CMV-linked TCR signature lies in CD4+ memory cells.

This CDR3 contains 16 residues. Germline assignment: CDR1 LGHNA and CDR2 YSLEER. The V gene end was trimmed by 1 base and the J gene end by 2 bases; junction bases not matched to a gene: 8. The sort gate was single viable CD3+CD4+CD8-CD45RO+ cells for memory CD4+ T cells. Total CD4+ T cells were enriched by CD4 positive selection. Comments on this clone: The antigen is unknown.

Authors' data handling: After removing out-of-frame reads, 2,204,828 distinct TCRbeta sequences remained. Sequenced by immunoSEQ multiplex PCR; TCRdb stores in-frame clones only, minus some. The V and J calls and clone size come from that table; D and trimming were worked out from the DNA. Here the sample spans tens of thousands of clones, about 76% being singletons. The genes are TRBV4-3 and TRBJ2-7; TRBD2 agrees at 7 bases. The TCR comes from an adult in good health and CMV-seropositive. The source material was memory CD4+ T cells from blood. CDR3 nucleotide sequence: TGCGCCAGCAGCCAAGTTCGCGGGAGCGTAGCCTACGAGCAGTACTTC. Translating it yields CASSQVRGSVAYEQYF.